The 12 T cell receptor beta chains given below trace back to one sample, sequenced in a study of immune evolution from preneoplasia to lung adenocarcinoma. The assay was immunoSEQ multiplex PCR, and TCRdb's table has in-frame clones only and misses some. The sample lists about 5,900 clones, approximately 88% occurring once. Sequencing input: FFPE lung adenocarcinoma in situ tissue. The receptors shown here come from a donor older than 65 with lung adenocarcinoma.

The V call is TRBV30, the J call TRBJ2-1, with D perhaps assigned TRBD1 or TRBD2 (5 bases each). Germline V CDR1 and CDR2: GTSNPN, SVGIG (reference sequence). V was cut by 5 bases and J by 5 bases, with 19 bases left in between. The CDR3 runs 15 residues. The CDR3 nucleotides are TGTGCCTGGGTGGGGGACCCGCGAAGGAACAATGAGCAGTTCTTC. Its protein is CAWVGDPRRNNEQFF.

V gene TRBV4-1 combines with J gene TRBJ2-1, with 8 positions matching TRBD2. V trimming: 5 bases; J trimming: 2 bases; junction bases outside the gene matches: 5. The germline CDR1 and CDR2 sequences are MGHRA and YSYEKL. The CDR3 extends over 15 amino acids. The CDR3 sequence: CASSELADAYNEQFF. Written as DNA, the CDR3 is TGCGCCAGCAGCGAACTAGCGGACGCCTACAATGAGCAGTTCTTC.

V is TRBV5-1 and J is TRBJ1-2; 8 bases match TRBD1. Per germline, CDR1 SGHRS and CDR2 YFSETQ. The CDR3 consists of 16 residues. V shed 0 bases and J 4 bases; nucleotides not matched to a gene: 8. CDR3 sequence (DNA): TGCGCCAGCAGCTTGGATACCACAGGGGGTACCTATGGCTACACCTTC. Residues: CASSLDTTGGTYGYTF.

With regard to this clone: The sample holds other DNA sequences that translate to the same CDR3. The CDR3 region has the DNA TGCGCCAGCAGCCTTACTAGCGGGACTTACAATGAGCAGTTCTTC. Translation: CASSLTSGTYNEQFF. V usage is TRBV4-1 and J usage is TRBJ2-1; TRBD2 matches 10 bases. CDR3 length: 15 residues. Germline V gene data show CDR1 as MGHRA and CDR2 as YSYEKL. V dropped 4 bases and J dropped 4; count of bases not matched to a gene: 4.

V and J are TRBV10-2 and TRBJ2-5; 7 bases match TRBD2. The V segment lost 9 bases and the J segment 2 bases; nucleotides outside the gene matches: 9. The CDR3 is 14 amino acids. Germline CDR1 is WSHSY and CDR2 is SAAADI. The DNA of the CDR3 is TGCGCCAGTTCATTTTCTAGCGGTCAAGAGACCCAGTACTTC. Translation: CASSFSSGQETQYF.

V is TRBV7-9 and J is TRBJ2-7; 10 nucleotides match TRBD2. Germline V lookup: CDR1 SEHNR, CDR2 FQNEAQ (reference sequence). Trimming took 1 base from V and 7 from J; bases not matched to a gene: 10. This CDR3 has 16 amino acids. The CDR3 region is CASSLGPAGGPGEQYF. The CDR3 DNA is TGTGCCAGCAGCTTAGGCCCAGCGGGAGGGCCGGGTGAGCAGTACTTC.

The J gene is TRBJ2-7, the V gene TRBV29-1, with 7 bases fitting TRBD1. With 6 bases clipped from V and 0 bases from J, the junction kept 2 bases outside the gene matches. Per germline, CDR1 SQVTM and CDR2 ANQGSEA. This CDR3 contains 12 residues. CDR3 amino acids: CSVGQTSYEQYF. The CDR3 bases are TGCAGCGTGGGACAGACCTCCTACGAGCAGTACTTC.

The chain uses TRBV11-2 and TRBJ2-5; TRBD2 matches 16 bases. This CDR3 spans 16 amino acids. Germline V gene sequence: CDR1 SGHAT, CDR2 FQNNGV. V trimming: 5 bases; J trimming: 7 bases; junction bases outside the gene matches: 7. The chain's CDR3 is CASSDGTSGRGVTQYF. For the CDR3, the DNA is TGTGCCAGCAGCGATGGGACTAGCGGGAGGGGGGTGACCCAGTACTTC.

CDR3 nucleotides: TGTGCCAGCAGCTTGGCGCTAGCGGGGTACAATGAGCAGTTCTTC. Translating gives CASSLALAGYNEQFF. The rearrangement links TRBV5-4 to TRBJ2-1, with 9 bases aligning to TRBD2. CDR1 and CDR2 (germline): SGHNT, YYREEE (reference sequence). Trimming removed 0 bases from V and 4 bases from J; junction bases left unmatched: 2. The CDR3 is 15 amino acids. Complete variable domain (other parts from reference TRBV5-4 and TRBJ2-1): ETGVTQSPTHLIKTRGQQVTLRCSSQSGHNTVSWYQQALGQGPQFIFQYYREEENGRGNFPPRFSGLQFPNYSSELNVNALELDDSALYLCASSLALAGYNEQFFGPGTRLTVL.

This chain connects TRBV5-6 to TRBJ1-5, with D possibly TRBD1 on 5 matching bases. Trimming removed 0 bases at V and 1 base at J, with 8 bases between. Germline CDR1 and CDR2: SGHDT and YYEEEE. The CDR3 consists of 15 residues. The CDR3 loop is CASSLGGASNQPQHF. CDR3 in DNA: TGTGCCAGCAGCTTGGGAGGGGCGAGCAATCAGCCCCAGCATTTT.

V and J are TRBV6-5 and TRBJ1-5, with 7 positions matching TRBD1. The V and J ends lost 6 bases and 4 bases, in that order; junction bases with no gene match: 6. The CDR3 has 14 residues. Germline CDR1 and CDR2: MNHEY and SVGAGI. CDR3 amino acids: CASSTTGSNQPQHF. In DNA form, the CDR3 reads TGTGCCAGCAGCACGACAGGGAGTAATCAGCCCCAGCATTTT.

V is TRBV6-6 and J is TRBJ2-1, with unresolved D. The V gene lost 3 bases and the J gene lost 9 bases, with 6 bases spanning the gap. Germline assignment: CDR1 MNHNY and CDR2 SVGAGI (reference sequence). The CDR3 is 11 amino acids. CDR3 nucleotide sequence: TGTGCCAGCAGTTATGCCGTTGAGCAGTTCTTC. Its protein is CASSYAVEQFF.